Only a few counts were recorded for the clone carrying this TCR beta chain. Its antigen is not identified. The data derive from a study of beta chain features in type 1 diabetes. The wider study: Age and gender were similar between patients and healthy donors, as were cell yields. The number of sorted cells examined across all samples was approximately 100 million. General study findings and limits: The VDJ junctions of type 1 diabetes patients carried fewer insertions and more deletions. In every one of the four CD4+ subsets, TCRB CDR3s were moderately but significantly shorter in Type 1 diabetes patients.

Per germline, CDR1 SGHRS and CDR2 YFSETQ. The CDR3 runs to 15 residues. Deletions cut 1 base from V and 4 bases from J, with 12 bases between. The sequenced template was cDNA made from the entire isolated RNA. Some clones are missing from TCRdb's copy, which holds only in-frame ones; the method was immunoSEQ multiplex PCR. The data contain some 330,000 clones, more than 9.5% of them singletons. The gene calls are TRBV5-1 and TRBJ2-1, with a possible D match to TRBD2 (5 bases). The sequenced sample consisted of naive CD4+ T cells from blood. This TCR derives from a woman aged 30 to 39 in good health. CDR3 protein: CASSLLGSGYNEQFF. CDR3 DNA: TGCGCCAGCAGCTTGTTGGGGAGTGGGTACAATGAGCAGTTCTTC.